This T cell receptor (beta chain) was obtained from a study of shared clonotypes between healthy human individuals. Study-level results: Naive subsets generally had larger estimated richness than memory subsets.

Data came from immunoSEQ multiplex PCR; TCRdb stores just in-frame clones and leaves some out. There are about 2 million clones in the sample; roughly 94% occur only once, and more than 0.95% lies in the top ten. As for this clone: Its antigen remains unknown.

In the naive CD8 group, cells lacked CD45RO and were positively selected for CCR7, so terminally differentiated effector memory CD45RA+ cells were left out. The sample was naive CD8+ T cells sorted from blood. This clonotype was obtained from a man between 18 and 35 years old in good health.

The CDR3 is CASSIRTGDAGRASPLHF. Written as DNA, the CDR3 is TGTGCCAGCAGCATTAGGACAGGGGACGCGGGCCGTGCCTCACCCCTCCACTTT. V and J are TRBV5-4 and TRBJ1-6, with TRBD1 identical over 9 bases. Per germline, CDR1 SGHNT and CDR2 YYREEE (reference sequence). CDR3 length equals 18 residues. Germline trimming cut 4 bases from V and 10 bases from J; bases unmatched to any gene: 18.